This T cell receptor beta chain was identified in a study of blood T cell repertoires in COVID-19. Study-wide context: The cDNA or gDNA used as material had been derived from T cells, B-cell-depleted T cells, or PBMCs.

How the authors handled the data: Amplification of reference gene primers was used by the study to estimate nucleated cell counts. The repertoire was sequenced with immunoSEQ multiplex PCR; TCRdb's copy has only in-frame clones and lacks some. The D gene and trimming were derived from the DNA, and the V and J assignments and clone size from that table. The data hold approximately 170,000 clones, with 88% observed a single time. Participants spanned ages about 18 to 90 years and resided in some 22 US areas. Germline assignment: CDR1 MGHRA and CDR2 YSYEKL. There are 16 residues in the CDR3. The trim removed 0 bases at V and 3 bases at J, leaving 1 base unmatched.

The V call is TRBV4-1, the J call TRBJ2-1; TRBD2 matches at 11 bases. The origin of this receptor is a woman between 18 and 30 years old who had recovered from COVID-19. The sample comprised PBMCs or T cells enriched from blood (not recorded which). CDR3 sequence reads: CASSQDLAGGYNEQFF. The CDR3 DNA reads as TGCGCCAGCAGCCAAGACCTAGCGGGGGGCTACAATGAGCAGTTCTTC.